This TCR beta chain was profiled in a study of blood T cell repertoires in COVID-19. Study background: Whether acute or convalescent, the COVID-19 samples came from the United States, Italy and Spain. From T cells, B-cell-depleted T cells, or PBMCs came the material, which was cDNA or gDNA.

Original methodology: Estimates of nucleated cell counts were drawn from the amplification of reference gene primers. Libraries were prepared by immunoSEQ multiplex PCR; TCRdb keeps only in-frame clonotypes and omits some of them. The V and J calls and clone size are taken from that table; D and trimming were inferred from the DNA. The sample records 150,000 to 200,000 clones, almost 80% being singletons. V shed 1 base and J shed 6 bases, with 11 bases lying between them. The germline V gene encodes CDR1 SEHNR and CDR2 FQNEAQ (reference sequence). The CDR3 has 14 amino acids. The sample holds a few counts of this clone.

The chain is built from TRBV7-9 and TRBJ2-3; D ambiguous. Sample: peripheral blood. The sequence derives from a man in his 60s with active or convalescent COVID-19. The CDR3 loop is CASSLDGRRDTQYF. CDR3 nucleotides: TGTGCCAGCAGCTTAGATGGGCGCCGTGATACGCAGTATTTT.